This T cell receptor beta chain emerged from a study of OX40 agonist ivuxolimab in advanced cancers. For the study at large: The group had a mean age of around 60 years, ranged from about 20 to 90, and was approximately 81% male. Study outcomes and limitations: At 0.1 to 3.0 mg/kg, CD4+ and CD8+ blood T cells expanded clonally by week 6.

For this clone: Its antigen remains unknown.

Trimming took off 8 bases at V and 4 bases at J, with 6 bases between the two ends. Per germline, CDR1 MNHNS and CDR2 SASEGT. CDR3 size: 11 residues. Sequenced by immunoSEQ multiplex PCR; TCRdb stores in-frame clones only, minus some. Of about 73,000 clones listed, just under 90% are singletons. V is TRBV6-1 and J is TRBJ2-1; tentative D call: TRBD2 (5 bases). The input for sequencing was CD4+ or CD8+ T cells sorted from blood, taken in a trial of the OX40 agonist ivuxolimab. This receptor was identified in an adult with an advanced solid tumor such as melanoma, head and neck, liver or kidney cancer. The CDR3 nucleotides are TGTGCCAGCGGGGAGTACAATGAGCAGTTCTTC. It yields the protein CASGEYNEQFF.